This TCR beta chain was retrieved from a study of blood T cell repertoires in COVID-19. V trimming: 4 bases; J trimming: 6 bases; junction bases outside the gene matches: 7. Germline V CDR1 and CDR2: LGHDT, YNNKEL (reference sequence). The CDR3 has 14 residues. The authors' processing: Reference gene primer amplification gave estimated nucleated cell counts. Here immunoSEQ multiplex PCR was the method, and the copy in TCRdb shows in-frame clones only, minus some. V and J calls plus clone size are reproduced from that table; the DNA served to infer D and trimming. The table records more than 200,000 clones, about 89% of them present only once. Participants had their cohort set by participant-reported clinical history.

This receptor was identified in a woman aged 25 to 39 who had recovered from COVID-19. V usage is TRBV3-1 (or the pseudogene TRBV3-2) and J usage is TRBJ2-7, with 9 bases matching TRBD1. Source material: PBMCs or T cells enriched from blood (not recorded which). The CDR3 here is CASSLHPQGAEQYF. For the CDR3, the DNA is TGTGCCAGCAGCCTCCACCCACAGGGGGCCGAGCAGTACTTC.